The next 9 T cell receptor beta chains were all read from a single sample in a study of T cell repertoires in cytomegalovirus infection. For these receptors, no antigen is known. MiXCR was run by TCRdb on the reads, yielding one entry per CDR3 protein. The data show fewer than 1,000,000 distinct CDR3 sequences, approximately 31% seen once. The source material was cultured CD8+ T cells from PBMCs, sampled from culture after CMV antigen stimulation. These receptors all come from a human donor in good health (CMV status not recorded). Some clones in this sample may be carry-over from other donors' samples.

Turning to this clonotype: In this CDR3 the conserved last residue, phenylalanine or tryptophan, is missing, so a read error is likely. V is TRBV28 and J is TRBJ2-1; 12 nucleotides agree with TRBD2. The CDR3 has 16 residues. V gave up 3 bases and J gave up 8 bases; unmatched junction bases: 8. Germline loops: CDR1 MDHEN, CDR2 SYDVKM. The CDR3 coding sequence is TGTGCCAGCAGTTTGGGCCTAGCGGGGGGGATAGATGAGCAGTTCTCC. Translated: CASSLGLAGGIDEQFS.

A few counts support this clonotype. The genes are TRBV6-2 or TRBV6-3 and TRBJ1-2, with 8 bases matching TRBD1. The J segment lost 4 bases and the V segment lost 0 bases, leaving 4 bases of the junction unmatched. Germline lookup yields CDR1 MNHEY and CDR2 SVGEGT. CDR3 size: 15 residues. The CDR3 DNA reads as TGTGCCAGCAGTTACTCGACAGGGGATTTCTATGGCTACACCTTC. Protein sequence: CASSYSTGDFYGYTF.

This clonotype was recorded a few times. The chain recombines TRBV11-2 with TRBJ1-6; D gene ambiguous. CDR1 and CDR2 (germline): SGHAT, FQNNGV. V gave up 5 bases and J gave up 0 bases, with 5 bases separating them. This CDR3 contains 14 residues. CDR3 amino acids: CASSGNSYNSPLHF. The CDR3 DNA is TGTGCCAGCAGCGGTAACTCCTATAATTCACCCCTCCACTTT.

Ten or more counts support this clonotype. The chain links TRBV7-9 to TRBJ1-5; tentative D call: TRBD1 (6 bases). The CDR3 spans 14 residues. Germline lookup yields CDR1 SEHNR and CDR2 FQNEAQ (reference sequence). V shed 5 bases and J shed 4 bases, with 12 bases lying between them. The CDR3 sequence: CASSLDSFNQPQHF. For the CDR3, the DNA is TGTGCCAGCAGCCTGGACAGCTTTAATCAGCCCCAGCATTTT.

The chain couples TRBV29-1 to TRBJ1-1, with D uncertain. The germline gives CDR1 SQVTM, CDR2 ANQGSEA. This CDR3 spans 12 amino acids. Trimming pared 8 bases from V and 1 base from J, leaving 11 bases between. Here the CDR3 reads CSPVLWNTEAFF. The CDR3 bases are TGCAGCCCCGTTTTGTGGAACACTGAAGCTTTCTTT.

The V call is TRBV14, the J call TRBJ2-3; no definite D call. Trimming stripped 8 bases from V and 5 bases from J, with 17 bases between. The CDR3 totals 14 residues. The V gene's germline CDR1 is SGHDN and CDR2 FVKESK. The CDR3: CASSWTGSGDTQYF. The CDR3 DNA sequence: TGTGCCAGCTCATGGACGGGTTCGGGAGATACGCAGTATTTT. Based on the CDR3 plus reference TRBV14 and TRBJ2-3, the full variable domain is EAGVTQFPSHSVIEKGQTVTLRCDPISGHDNLYWYRRVMGKEIKFLLHFVKESKQDESGMPNNRFLAERTGGTYSTLKVQPAELEDSGVYFCASSWTGSGDTQYFGPGTRLTVL.

This clonotype was counted between two and nine times. The chain couples TRBV18 to TRBJ1-1, with a possible D match to TRBD1 (5 bases). The ends were cut back, 4 bases at V and 3 bases at J, with 9 bases in the middle. Germline V gene lookup returns CDR1 KGHSH and CDR2 LQKENI. The CDR3 has 13 amino acids. The CDR3 sequence: CASSRGYDTEAFF. The CDR3 DNA is TGTGCCAGCTCACGGGGGTACGACACTGAAGCTTTCTTT.

This clonotype has just a few counts. The chain links TRBV19 to TRBJ1-5; possibly TRBD1 for D (5 bases). The CDR3 spans 16 residues. V lost 4 bases, J lost 0 bases, and 13 bases lay in between. Germline V gene data show CDR1 as LNHDA and CDR2 as SQIVND (reference sequence). CDR3 amino acids: CASSRERGGSNQPQHF. Written as DNA, the CDR3 is TGTGCCAGTAGTAGAGAACGGGGGGGTAGCAATCAGCCCCAGCATTTT.

The chain recombines TRBV5-5 with TRBJ2-7; 7 positions match TRBD2. CDR1 is SGHKS, CDR2 YYEKEE, per germline (reference sequence). V was clipped by 0 bases and J by 2 bases; unmatched bases: 17. The CDR3 extends over 19 amino acids. In nucleotides, the CDR3 is TGTGCCAGCAGCTTGGAGGCTAGGGGACTACCGAGCCTCCCCTACGAGCAGTACGTC. The encoded protein is CASSLEARGLPSLPYEQYV.